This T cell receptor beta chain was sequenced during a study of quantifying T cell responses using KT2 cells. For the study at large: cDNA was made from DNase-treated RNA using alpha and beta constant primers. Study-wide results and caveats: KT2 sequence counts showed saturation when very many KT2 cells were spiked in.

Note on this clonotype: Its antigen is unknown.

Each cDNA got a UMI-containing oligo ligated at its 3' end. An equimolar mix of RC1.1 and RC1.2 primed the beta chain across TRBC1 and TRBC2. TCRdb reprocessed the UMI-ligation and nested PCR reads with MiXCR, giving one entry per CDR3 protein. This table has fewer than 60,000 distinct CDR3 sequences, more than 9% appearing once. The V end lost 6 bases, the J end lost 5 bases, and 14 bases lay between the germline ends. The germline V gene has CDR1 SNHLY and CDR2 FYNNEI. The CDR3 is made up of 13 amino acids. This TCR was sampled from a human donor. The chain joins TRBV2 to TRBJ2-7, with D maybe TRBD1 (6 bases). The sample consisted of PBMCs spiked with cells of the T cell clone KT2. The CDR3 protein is CASRQGSRDEQYF. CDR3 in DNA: TGTGCCAGCAGACAGGGTTCAAGGGACGAGCAGTACTTC.